The clone carrying this T cell receptor beta chain was recorded once. The sample belongs to a study of blood T cell repertoires in COVID-19. Study details: The United States, Italy and Spain were the sources of the acute and convalescent COVID-19 samples.

Original processing methods: The authors estimated nucleated cell counts from reference gene primer amplification. Some clones are missing from TCRdb's copy, which holds only in-frame ones; the method was immunoSEQ multiplex PCR. V and J calls and clone size are those listed in that table; D and trimming were worked out from the DNA. The table includes some 270,000 clones, 70% to 90% detected once. This TCR derives from a woman aged 70-85 years with acute or convalescent COVID-19. Specimen: peripheral blood.

The CDR3 reads CATEETTGGSLYEQYF. In nucleotides, the CDR3 is TGTGCCACTGAAGAAACTACAGGGGGATCCCTCTACGAGCAGTACTTC. This rearrangement joins TRBV10-3 to TRBJ2-7, with 8 nucleotides matching TRBD1. Germline V gene lookup returns CDR1 ENHRY and CDR2 SYGVKD. The CDR3 loop spans 16 amino acids. The J segment lost 3 bases and the V segment lost 10 bases, leaving 17 bases of the junction unmatched.